These 25 T cell receptor beta chains share one sample of origin, sequenced in a study of Ad26.COV2.S vaccination and SARS-CoV-2 variants. The treatment: approximately 18 received Ad26.COV2.S at low or high dose, single or two shots; about five received placebo; per-sample allocation not given. After the first vaccine or placebo injection, samples were drawn on day 63. Measured with immunoSEQ multiplex PCR; TCRdb has only the in-frame clones, and not every one. The sample includes 500,000 or so clones, 87% seen only once; the top ten take roughly 13%. The sample was peripheral blood, taken in a trial of Ad26.COV2.S vaccine versus placebo. These receptors all stem from a person between 18 and 65 years old who received the Ad26.COV2.S COVID-19 vaccine or a placebo.

This rearrangement joins TRBV7-6 to TRBJ2-7, with TRBD2 matching over 13 bases. The CDR3 totals 15 residues. CDR1 is SGHVS and CDR2 is FNYEAQ in the germline V gene. The V segment lost 2 bases and the J segment 4 bases; nucleotides outside the gene matches: 2. The CDR3 loop is CASSLTSGREYEQYF. The CDR3 bases are TGTGCCAGCAGCTTAACTAGCGGGAGGGAGTACGAGCAGTACTTC.

V and J are TRBV2 and TRBJ2-3; 10 bases are shared with TRBD2. Germline lookup yields CDR1 SNHLY and CDR2 FYNNEI. The CDR3 has 16 amino acids. V trimming: 4 bases; J trimming: 0 bases; junction bases outside the gene matches: 4. The CDR3 region is CASSGTSGGSTDTQYF. Written as DNA, the CDR3 is TGTGCCAGCAGTGGGACTAGCGGAGGGAGCACAGATACGCAGTATTTT.

The gene calls are TRBV7-6 and TRBJ2-3; 7 bases map to TRBD2. The length of the CDR3 is 18 residues. Trimming took 2 bases from V and 3 from J; bases not matched to a gene: 14. Germline loops: CDR1 SGHVS, CDR2 FNYEAQ. Here the CDR3 reads CASSLRPVVASGTDTQYF. In DNA form, the CDR3 reads TGTGCCAGCAGCTTAAGGCCGGTGGTCGCTAGCGGAACAGATACGCAGTATTTT. The entire variable domain, with the rest obtained from reference TRBV7-6 and TRBJ2-3, is as follows: GAGVSQSPRYKVTKRGQDVALRCDPISGHVSLYWYRQALGQGPEFLTYFNYEAQQDKSGLPNDRFSAERPEGSISTLTIQRTEQRDSAMYRCASSLRPVVASGTDTQYFGPGTRLTVL.

The table lists this clone with a count of one. This rearrangement joins TRBV6-5 to TRBJ2-5; 9 bases match TRBD1. The V gene end was trimmed by 5 bases and the J gene end by 6 bases; junction bases not matched to a gene: 7. Germline lookup yields CDR1 MNHEY and CDR2 SVGAGI. The CDR3 consists of 14 residues. CDR3 in amino acids: CASSRDRATKTQYF. In DNA, the CDR3 is TGTGCCAGCAGTCGGGACAGGGCGACGAAGACCCAGTACTTC.

The chain joins TRBV4-1 to TRBJ1-4, with D perhaps TRBD1 (5 bases). Germline V CDR1 and CDR2: MGHRA, YSYEKL. This CDR3 has 16 amino acids. The V end was cut by 0 bases, the J end by 4 bases, with 12 bases between. The CDR3 DNA follows: TGCGCCAGCAGCCAAGATTTAAGGGGACTTAATGAAAAACTGTTTTTT. Residues: CASSQDLRGLNEKLFF.

This chain links TRBV2 with TRBJ2-1, with TRBD2 matching over 10 bases. Germline CDR1 and CDR2: SNHLY and FYNNEI. The V gene end was trimmed by 6 bases and the J gene end by 5 bases; junction bases not matched to a gene: 4. CDR3 length: 14 residues. The CDR3 sequence is CASRGLASHNEQFF. As DNA, the CDR3 is TGTGCCAGCAGGGGACTAGCGAGCCACAATGAGCAGTTCTTC.

This chain connects TRBV2 to TRBJ2-2; D may correspond to TRBD1 or TRBD2 (5 bases each). CDR1 and CDR2 (germline): SNHLY, FYNNEI. The CDR3 contains 12 residues. CDR3 nucleotides: TGTGCGAGCCGGTTGGGGGCCGGGGAGCTGTTTTTT. Translated: CASRLGAGELFF.

This clone appeared a single time. The junction departs from germline at one end; a sequencing error may be responsible. The CDR3 region has the DNA TGTGCTAGCAGGACTAGCGGGAATGGGGAGCTGTTTTTT. Encoded protein: CASRTSGNGELFF. This chain links TRBV7-7 with TRBJ2-2, with 12 nucleotides matching TRBD2. Germline assignment: CDR1 SSHAT and CDR2 FNYEAQ (reference sequence). CDR3 length equals 13 residues.

V gene TRBV7-3 combines with J gene TRBJ2-3; 7 bases match TRBD2. The junction had 7 bases not matched to a gene; V was cut back by 10 bases and J by 0 bases. Germline CDR1 is SGHTA and CDR2 is FQGTGA. The CDR3 spans 14 residues. The CDR3 spells CATSSGASTDTQYF. The DNA of the CDR3 is TGTGCCACCTCTAGCGGAGCTAGCACAGATACGCAGTATTTT.

This rearrangement joins TRBV5-4 to TRBJ2-2, with no clear D. Germline V gene lookup returns CDR1 SGHNT and CDR2 YYREEE (reference sequence). This CDR3 is 14 amino acids long. V was cut by 0 bases and J by 6 bases, with 9 bases left in between. CDR3 loop: CASSLAAASGELFF. CDR3 nucleotides: TGTGCCAGCAGCTTGGCGGCAGCTTCCGGGGAGCTGTTTTTT. The whole variable domain, filled in from reference TRBV5-4 and TRBJ2-2, reads ETGVTQSPTHLIKTRGQQVTLRCSSQSGHNTVSWYQQALGQGPQFIFQYYREEENGRGNFPPRFSGLQFPNYSSELNVNALELDDSALYLCASSLAAASGELFFGEGSRLTVL.

This chain joins TRBV2 and TRBJ1-3; D is possibly TRBD1 (5 bases). Germline lookup yields CDR1 SNHLY and CDR2 FYNNEI. This CDR3 is 16 amino acids long. V was trimmed by 2 bases and J by 2 bases, leaving 13 bases between them. CDR3 sequence: CASSESVRVAGNTIYF. DNA of the CDR3: TGTGCCAGCAGTGAATCTGTCAGGGTCGCTGGAAACACCATATATTTT. Combining the CDR3 with reference TRBV2 and TRBJ1-3 gives the whole variable domain EPEVTQTPSHQVTQMGQEVILRCVPISNHLYFYWYRQILGQKVEFLVSFYNNEISEKSEIFDDQFSVERPDGSNFTLKIRSTKLEDSAMYFCASSESVRVAGNTIYFGEGSWLTVV.

This clone was found a few times. This sequence joins TRBV19 and TRBJ1-1; unclear D gene. Germline CDR1 LNHDA, CDR2 SQIVND (reference sequence). The CDR3 contains 16 residues. The V gene lost 4 bases and the J gene lost 0 bases, with 15 bases spanning the gap. CDR3 amino acids: CASSTPDFGMNTEAFF. In DNA form, the CDR3 reads TGTGCCAGTAGTACCCCAGATTTCGGAATGAACACTGAAGCTTTCTTT.

V is TRBV7-2 and J is TRBJ2-7; perhaps TRBD1 as D (6 bases). The CDR3 is 13 amino acids. Germline values: CDR1 SGHTA, CDR2 FQGNSA. With 8 bases removed from V and 7 bases from J, the gap between germline ends came to 18 bases. Here the CDR3 DNA reads TGTGCCAGCCGACAGGCCGCCGGGCGGGAGCAGTACTTC. Translation: CASRQAAGREQYF.

The rearrangement joins TRBV5-1 to TRBJ1-4, with D tentatively TRBD1 (5 bases). Per germline, CDR1 SGHRS and CDR2 YFSETQ. V was clipped by 0 bases and J by 7 bases, with 7 bases between them. The CDR3 runs 13 residues. As DNA, the CDR3 is TGCGCCAGCAGCTTGGGACAGACTGAAAAACTGTTTTTT. Translating gives CASSLGQTEKLFF. The complete variable domain, with remaining parts taken from reference TRBV5-1 and TRBJ1-4, reads KAGVTQTPRYLIKTRGQQVTLSCSPISGHRSVSWYQQTPGQGLQFLFEYFSETQRNKGNFPGRFSGRQFSNSRSEMNVSTLELGDSALYLCASSLGQTEKLFFGSGTQLSVL.

The CDR3 DNA reads as TGTGCCAGCAGTTTATCCCGACAGGGGGAGACCCAGTACTTC. It yields the protein CASSLSRQGETQYF. The rearrangement joins TRBV27 to TRBJ2-5; TRBD1 aligns across 8 bases. The CDR3 covers 14 residues. J was trimmed by 5 bases and V by 0 bases; bases with no gene match: 2. The germline CDR1 and CDR2 sequences are MNHEY and SMNVEV (reference sequence).

The V gene is TRBV5-1, the J gene TRBJ2-3; TRBD2 aligns across 7 bases. Losses at the gene ends were 2 bases for V and 1 base for J; bases not matched to a gene: 13. The CDR3 contains 18 residues. CDR1 and CDR2 from the germline V gene are SGHRS and YFSETQ. This chain's CDR3 is CASSFSSRGRAGTDTQYF. The CDR3, as DNA: TGCGCCAGCAGCTTCTCCTCCCGGGGGAGGGCGGGCACAGATACGCAGTATTTT.

This clone came up a few times. The chain couples TRBV13 to TRBJ2-1; TRBD2 matches 12 bases. This CDR3 is 19 amino acids long. Germline V gives CDR1 PRHDT, CDR2 FYEKMQ (reference sequence). The junction had 12 bases not matched to a gene; V was cut back by 5 bases and J by 1 base. The CDR3 region has the DNA TGTGCCAGCAGCGGCCAACTTGGACTAGCGGGGACTTCCTACAATGAGCAGTTCTTC. Translation gives CASSGQLGLAGTSYNEQFF.

This chain joins TRBV3-1 (or the pseudogene TRBV3-2) and TRBJ2-1; 10 bases line up with TRBD2. V trimming: 1 base; J trimming: 8 bases; junction bases outside the gene matches: 8. Germline CDR1 is LGHDT and CDR2 is YNNKEL (reference sequence). This CDR3 is built from 16 residues. DNA for the CDR3: TGTGCCAGCAGCCAAGGATGGGCTAGCGGGAGAGATGAGCAGTTCTTC. It is translated as CASSQGWASGRDEQFF.

V usage is TRBV3-1 (or the pseudogene TRBV3-2) and J usage is TRBJ1-2; no definite D call. Germline V gene lookup returns CDR1 LGHDT and CDR2 YNNKEL (reference sequence). The CDR3 loop spans 13 amino acids. The ends were cut back, 0 bases at V and 8 bases at J, with 10 bases in the middle. As DNA, the CDR3 is TGTGCCAGCAGCCAAGATAGAGGTTTCGGCTACACCTTC. It codes for CASSQDRGFGYTF.

This clone has more than one count but fewer than ten. V gene TRBV5-1 combines with J gene TRBJ2-2, with 10 nucleotides matching TRBD2. The CDR3 has 15 residues. The ends lost 1 base at V and 7 bases at J; junction bases unmatched: 4. From germline, CDR1 is SGHRS and CDR2 YFSETQ. The CDR3 DNA reads as TGCGCCAGCAGCTTGTTAGCGGGAGGTATCGGGGAGCTGTTTTTT. Translated: CASSLLAGGIGELFF.

V and J are TRBV27 and TRBJ1-5, with no clear D. Trimming shortened V by 5 bases and J by 0 bases, and 8 bases separated the two germline ends. This CDR3 region has 14 residues. Germline V gives CDR1 MNHEY, CDR2 SMNVEV (reference sequence). The CDR3 reads CASSNGDSNQPQHF. In nucleotides, the CDR3 is TGTGCCAGCAGTAACGGTGATAGCAATCAGCCCCAGCATTTT.

The rearrangement uses TRBV16 and TRBJ2-7; D is unclear. This CDR3 contains 11 residues. Germline V gene data show CDR1 as KGHSY and CDR2 as FQNENV. V lost 0 bases and J lost 8, with 5 bases in between. CDR3 residues: CASSQSYQQYF. As DNA, the CDR3 is TGTGCCAGCAGCCAATCGTACCAGCAGTACTTC.

This rearrangement joins TRBV28 to TRBJ2-4; the D call may be TRBD1 or TRBD2 (6 bases each). Trimming left V 4 bases short and J 7 bases short, with 14 bases between. The germline gives CDR1 MDHEN, CDR2 SYDVKM. The CDR3 runs 14 residues. The CDR3 bases are TGTGCCAGCAGTTCAACAGGGAGGTGGAACATTCAGTACTTC. Its protein is CASSSTGRWNIQYF.

In its sample, this clone was seen once. The chain has TRBV24-1 and TRBJ2-5, with TRBD1 matching over 7 bases. The V gene end was trimmed by 4 bases and the J gene end by 4 bases; junction bases not matched to a gene: 11. This CDR3 contains 16 residues. Germline V lookup: CDR1 KGHDR, CDR2 SFDVKD. The CDR3: CATSDRRQGRGETQYF. CDR3 coding DNA: TGTGCCACCAGTGACCGACGACAGGGCCGAGGAGAGACCCAGTACTTC.

The V call is TRBV12-3 or TRBV12-4, the J call TRBJ2-1; D ambiguous. The CDR3 spans 11 residues. V shed 1 base and J shed 12 bases, with 7 bases lying between them. DNA for the CDR3: TGTGCCAGCAGTTTAGGGACCGCGCAGTTCTTC. Encoded protein: CASSLGTAQFF.